This passage covers 26 T cell receptor beta chains from one sample sequenced in a study of T cells in Graves' hyperthyroidism and ophthalmopathy. Researchers took RNA transcripts and amplified the TCR beta CDR3 regions from them. First-round RT-PCR targeting the TCR CDR3 was performed with the HTBI primer set. TCRdb independently ran MiXCR on the multiplex PCR reads; one entry per CDR3 protein. The sample lists about 840,000 distinct CDR3 sequences; 38% were seen once. The specimen sequenced was blood. Source of these receptors: a young man with Graves' hyperthyroidism.

This clonotype was observed many times. This chain uses TRBV5-1 with TRBJ1-1, with D perhaps TRBD1 (5 bases). V was shortened by 0 bases and J by 4 bases, with 13 bases between the two germline ends. CDR1 and CDR2 from the germline V gene are SGHRS and YFSETQ. CDR3 size: 15 residues. CDR3 in DNA: TGCGCCAGCAGCTTGGAGGGTCCGAGGGGCACTGAAGCTTTCTTT. Amino acids: CASSLEGPRGTEAFF. The whole variable domain, remainder taken from reference TRBV5-1 and TRBJ1-1, is KAGVTQTPRYLIKTRGQQVTLSCSPISGHRSVSWYQQTPGQGLQFLFEYFSETQRNKGNFPGRFSGRQFSNSRSEMNVSTLELGDSALYLCASSLEGPRGTEAFFGQGTRLTVV.

The chain carries TRBV20-1 and TRBJ2-5, with 8 bases identical to TRBD1. Per germline, CDR1 DFQATT and CDR2 SNEGSKA (reference sequence). V shed 0 bases, J shed 5 bases, and the junction held 11 bases outside the gene matches. CDR3 length equals 16 residues. CDR3 region: CSAREPTGQGVETQYF. For the CDR3, the DNA is TGCAGTGCTAGAGAGCCAACCGGACAGGGAGTCGAGACCCAGTACTTC.

This clonotype was counted a single time. The gene calls are TRBV11-1 and TRBJ1-6, with 7 bases identical to TRBD1. The CDR3 totals 15 residues. Looked up from germline, CDR1 is SGHAT and CDR2 is FQDESV (reference sequence). The junction had 5 bases not matched to a gene; V was cut back by 1 base and J by 8 bases. DNA of the CDR3: TGTGCCAGCAGCTTAGGTGGGACAGCTGATTCACCCCTCCACTTT. Encoded protein: CASSLGGTADSPLHF.

For this clonotype: A much larger clone is a single base away; this may be a read error. For the CDR3, the DNA is TGTGCCAGCAGCCACCAGGGCGCCAGGGGAGGAGAGACCCAGTACTTC. This sequence encodes CASSHQGARGGETQYF. This sequence joins TRBV7-9 and TRBJ2-5; the D gene could be TRBD1 or TRBD2 (6 bases each). CDR3 length: 16 residues. CDR1 and CDR2 (germline): SEHNR, FQNEAQ (reference sequence). V was trimmed by 5 bases and J by 4 bases, leaving 20 bases between them.

The sample holds a few counts of this clonotype. V is TRBV7-2 and J is TRBJ2-7; D is perhaps TRBD2 (5 bases). Germline CDR1 and CDR2: SGHTA and FQGNSA. The CDR3 loop spans 12 amino acids. V shed 3 bases and J shed 5 bases, with 8 bases lying between them. The CDR3 loop is CASSLWENEQYF. The CDR3 DNA reads as TGTGCCAGCAGCTTGTGGGAGAACGAGCAGTACTTC.

This clonotype was seen repeatedly, ten times or more. The CDR3 here is CATSASKYSPLHF. The CDR3 bases are TGTGCCACCAGTGCTTCGAAATATTCACCCCTCCACTTT. This rearrangement joins TRBV24-1 to TRBJ1-6; no reliable D call. Germline CDR1 and CDR2: KGHDR and SFDVKD. This CDR3 is 13 amino acids long. V was shortened by 5 bases and J by 8 bases, with 9 bases between the two germline ends.

This clonotype has ten or more counts. V is TRBV20-1 and J is TRBJ1-1; D gene unclear. Per the germline V gene, CDR1 is DFQATT and CDR2 is SNEGSKA (reference sequence). The V and J ends lost 3 bases and 3 bases respectively, with 11 bases between them. The CDR3 is made up of 13 amino acids. This chain's CDR3 is CSASGQPDTEAFF. CDR3 bases: TGCAGTGCTAGTGGGCAGCCAGACACTGAAGCTTTCTTT.

This clonotype has a handful of counts. This chain joins TRBV4-1 and TRBJ1-1; D is uncertain. Germline CDR1 reads MGHRA; CDR2 reads YSYEKL. The CDR3 totals 15 residues. V lost 0 bases and J 3 bases, leaving 11 bases between the germline ends. CDR3 protein: CASSQDRYGDTEAFF. DNA of the CDR3: TGCGCCAGCAGCCAAGATAGGTACGGTGACACTGAAGCTTTCTTT.

This clonotype has at least ten counts. This sequence joins TRBV29-1 and TRBJ2-2; D is tentatively TRBD1 or TRBD2 (5 bases each). V lost 4 bases and J 4 bases, leaving 13 bases between the germline ends. Germline V gene sequence: CDR1 SQVTM, CDR2 ANQGSEA. This CDR3 comprises 14 residues. The DNA for the CDR3 is TGCAGCGTTGGCAGTTGGGGACCCACCGGGGAGCTGTTTTTT. Protein product: CSVGSWGPTGELFF.

V is TRBV2 and J is TRBJ1-1; D is undetermined. V gave up 6 bases and J gave up 3 bases, with 8 bases separating them. The CDR3 extends over 12 amino acids. Germline values: CDR1 SNHLY, CDR2 FYNNEI. CDR3 sequence reads: CASSGLDTEAFF. CDR3 bases: TGTGCCAGCAGCGGGCTGGACACTGAAGCTTTCTTT.

The gene calls are TRBV29-1 and TRBJ2-7, with TRBD1 matching over 7 bases. The CDR3 has 14 residues. From germline, CDR1 is SQVTM and CDR2 ANQGSEA. V shed 1 base, J shed 5 bases, and the junction held 8 bases outside the gene matches. CDR3 loop: CSVEVGQGDHEQYF. The CDR3 nucleotides are TGCAGCGTTGAAGTTGGGCAGGGGGACCACGAGCAGTACTTC.

This clonotype was counted many times. V and J are TRBV20-1 and TRBJ2-6; D uncertain. This CDR3 region has 12 residues. With 4 bases removed from V and 3 bases from J, the gap between germline ends came to 4 bases. CDR1 DFQATT and CDR2 SNEGSKA come from the germline V gene (reference sequence). CDR3 nucleotide sequence: TGCAGTGCTACCCTTGGGGCCAACGTCCTGACTTTC. Protein sequence: CSATLGANVLTF.

There are many counts of this clonotype. V usage is TRBV29-1 and J usage is TRBJ2-7, with 10 bases aligning to TRBD2. Trimming took 1 base from V and 0 from J; bases not matched to a gene: 0. Per germline, CDR1 SQVTM and CDR2 ANQGSEA. The CDR3 runs to 14 residues. The CDR3 loop reads CSVEGLAGSYEQYF. DNA of the CDR3: TGCAGCGTTGAAGGACTAGCGGGCTCCTACGAGCAGTACTTC.

Ten or more counts support this clonotype. The V and J genes are TRBV29-1 and TRBJ2-5; 8 bases align to TRBD1. V was clipped by 7 bases and J by 4 bases; unmatched bases: 8. The germline V gene has CDR1 SQVTM and CDR2 ANQGSEA. This CDR3 region has 13 residues. The CDR3 nucleotides are TGCAGCGGTGGACAGGGAGGTGGAGAGACCCAGTACTTC. This codes for CSGGQGGGETQYF.

In this sample, this clonotype turned up a few times. J is TRBJ2-5 and V is TRBV7-2, with 9 bases that match TRBD2. The CDR3 runs to 16 residues. V shed 5 bases and J 5 bases; nucleotides not matched to a gene: 12. Germline CDR1 is SGHTA and CDR2 is FQGNSA. The CDR3 DNA follows: TGTGCCAGCAGCCTCGGTCCAGCGGGAGGTGGGGAGACCCAGTACTTC. Protein: CASSLGPAGGGETQYF.

This clonotype was observed a handful of times. The chain uses TRBV7-8 and TRBJ1-2; D uncertain. V was shortened by 3 bases and J by 0 bases, with 11 bases between the two germline ends. In germline, CDR1 is SGHVS, CDR2 FQNEAQ. The CDR3 has 15 amino acids. The CDR3 region is CASSFWTVPNYGYTF. The CDR3 nucleotides are TGTGCCAGCAGCTTTTGGACGGTTCCTAACTATGGCTACACCTTC.

Ten or more counts support this clonotype. As DNA, the CDR3 is TGTGCCAGCAGCCACCCCGGACAGGGCGTCCAAGAGACCCAGTACTTC. Its translation is CASSHPGQGVQETQYF. J is TRBJ2-5 and V is TRBV7-9; 8 bases are a match to TRBD1. V shed 5 bases, J shed 1 base, and the junction held 9 bases outside the gene matches. Per germline, CDR1 SEHNR and CDR2 FQNEAQ (reference sequence). This CDR3 is built from 16 residues. Based on the CDR3 plus reference TRBV7-9 and TRBJ2-5, the full variable domain is DTGVSQNPRHKITKRGQNVTFRCDPISEHNRLYWYRQTLGQGPEFLTYFQNEAQLEKSRLLSDRFSAERPKGSFSTLEIQRTEQGDSAMYLCASSHPGQGVQETQYFGPGTRLLVL.

This chain connects TRBV7-9 to TRBJ1-2; D is unclear. The germline CDR1 and CDR2 sequences are SEHNR and FQNEAQ (reference sequence). The CDR3 has 15 amino acids. The V end lost 3 bases, the J end lost 1 base, and 12 bases lay between the germline ends. For the CDR3, the DNA is TGTGCCAGCAGCTTGGACGGGGATTATAACTATGGCTACACCTTC. Amino acids: CASSLDGDYNYGYTF. The whole variable domain, remainder taken from reference TRBV7-9 and TRBJ1-2, is DTGVSQNPRHKITKRGQNVTFRCDPISEHNRLYWYRQTLGQGPEFLTYFQNEAQLEKSRLLSDRFSAERPKGSFSTLEIQRTEQGDSAMYLCASSLDGDYNYGYTFGSGTRLTVV.

The rearrangement uses TRBV6-5 and TRBJ2-7; 7 bases fit TRBD1. This CDR3 contains 17 residues. V gave up 2 bases and J gave up 3 bases; unmatched junction bases: 13. Germline assignment: CDR1 MNHEY and CDR2 SVGAGI. DNA of the CDR3: TGTGCCAGCAGTTACACTAAGAGGAAGACAGGGCTCTACGAGCAGTACTTC. Translating it yields CASSYTKRKTGLYEQYF.

The rearrangement links TRBV20-1 to TRBJ1-1; D unresolved. Germline loops: CDR1 DFQATT, CDR2 SNEGSKA (reference sequence). The CDR3 sequence is 13 residues long. The V gene lost 3 bases and the J gene lost 4 bases, with 12 bases spanning the gap. DNA of the CDR3: TGCAGTGCTAGTAAGGGTGTAGGCACTGAAGCTTTCTTT. Residues: CSASKGVGTEAFF.

The chain carries TRBV5-1 and TRBJ2-7; possible D gene TRBD2, 5 bases. CDR3 length: 14 amino acids. Germline CDR1 reads SGHRS; CDR2 reads YFSETQ. V gave up 2 bases and J gave up 2 bases, with 11 bases separating them. CDR3 DNA: TGCGCCAGCAGCTTCGGGGTCTATCCCTACGAGCAGTACTTC. This gives the protein CASSFGVYPYEQYF.

This clonotype was seen a handful of times. The J gene is TRBJ1-2, the V gene TRBV3-1, with D possibly matching TRBD1 (5 bases). The CDR3 runs 15 residues. CDR1 LGHDT and CDR2 YNNKEL come from the germline V gene (reference sequence). V dropped 0 bases and J dropped 3 bases, with 11 bases sitting between them. The chain's CDR3 is CASSQDQGGDYGYTF. The CDR3 nucleotides are TGTGCCAGCAGCCAAGATCAGGGAGGGGACTATGGCTACACCTTC.

This sequence joins TRBV19 and TRBJ2-7, with 10 bases aligning to TRBD2. V was pared by 0 bases and J by 3 bases, with 8 bases of the junction left unmatched. CDR1 and CDR2 (germline): LNHDA, SQIVND (reference sequence). The CDR3 has 17 residues. CDR3 nucleotides: TGTGCCAGTAGTATAGACCTATCCCTAGCGGGAGACTACGAGCAGTACTTC. This sequence encodes CASSIDLSLAGDYEQYF.

In this sample, this clonotype turned up a few times. The chain has TRBV9 and TRBJ1-2, with TRBD1 matching over 8 bases. V trimming: 3 bases; J trimming: 6 bases; junction bases outside the gene matches: 10. CDR1 is SGDLS, CDR2 YYNGEE, per germline. The CDR3 sequence is 15 residues long. CDR3 coding DNA: TGTGCCAGCAGCGGACGGGACAGGATCTTCGATGGCTACACCTTC. It encodes CASSGRDRIFDGYTF.

The chain recombines TRBV10-3 with TRBJ1-1; TRBD1 might be the D (5 bases). Germline CDR1 is ENHRY and CDR2 is SYGVKD. V shed 3 bases and J shed 3 bases, with 14 bases lying between them. The CDR3 is 15 amino acids. In nucleotides, the CDR3 is TGTGCCATCAGTGATCAGGGTGGGGAGGACACTGAAGCTTTCTTT. This sequence encodes CAISDQGGEDTEAFF.

The J gene is TRBJ2-7, the V gene TRBV20-1, with 9 nucleotides matching TRBD1. Germline assignment: CDR1 DFQATT and CDR2 SNEGSKA (reference sequence). V gave up 4 bases and J gave up 0 bases; unmatched junction bases: 10. The CDR3 totals 16 residues. The DNA of the CDR3 is TGCAGTGCTATTCTCCCAGGACAGGGGACCTCCTACGAGCAGTACTTC. The encoded protein is CSAILPGQGTSYEQYF.